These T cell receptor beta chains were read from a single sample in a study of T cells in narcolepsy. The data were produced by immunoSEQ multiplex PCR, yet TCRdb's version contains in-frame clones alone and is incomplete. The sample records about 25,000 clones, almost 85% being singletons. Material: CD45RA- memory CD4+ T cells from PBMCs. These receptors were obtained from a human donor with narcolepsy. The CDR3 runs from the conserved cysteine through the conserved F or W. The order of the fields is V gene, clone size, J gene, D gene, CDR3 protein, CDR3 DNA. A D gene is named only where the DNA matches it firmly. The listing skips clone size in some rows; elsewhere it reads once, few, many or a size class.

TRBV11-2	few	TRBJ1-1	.	CATGRVLNTEAFF	TGTGCCACCGGACGGGTTTTGAACACTGAAGCTTTCTTT
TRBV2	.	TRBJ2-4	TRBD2	CASSETAGLAGAGKNIQYF	TGTGCCAGCAGTGAAACCGCCGGACTAGCGGGAGCGGGCAAAAACATTCAGTACTTC
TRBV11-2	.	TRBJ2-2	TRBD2	CASSFWVDSGRVFF	TGTGCCAGCAGCTTTTGGGTGGATTCCGGGAGGGTGTTTTTT
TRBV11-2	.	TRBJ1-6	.	CASSQENSPLHF	TGTGCCAGCAGCCAGGAGAATTCACCCCTCCACTTT
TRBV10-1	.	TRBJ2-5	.	CASSRQGWETQYF	TGCGCCAGCAGTAGGCAGGGGTGGGAGACCCAGTACTTC
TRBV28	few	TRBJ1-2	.	CASSLVGGGYTF	TGTGCCAGCAGTTTGGTGGGTGGGGGCTACACCTTC
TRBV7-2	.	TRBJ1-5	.	CASSLRTGSNQPQHF	TGTGCCAGCAGCTTAAGGACGGGGAGCAATCAGCCCCAGCATTTT
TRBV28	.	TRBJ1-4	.	CASSRSLNEKLFF	TGTGCCAGCAGCCGATCCCTTAATGAAAAACTGTTTTTT
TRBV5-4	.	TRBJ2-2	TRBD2	CASSLGGRGAGELFF	TGTGCCAGCAGCTTGGGCGGGAGAGGGGCCGGGGAGCTGTTTTTT
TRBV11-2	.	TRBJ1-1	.	CASSLRYMNTEAFF	TGTGCCAGCAGCTTGCGGTACATGAACACTGAAGCTTTCTTT